The rows below give T cell receptor beta chains drawn from one sample of a study of blood T cell repertoires in COVID-19. The method was immunoSEQ multiplex PCR; TCRdb's version includes in-frame clones alone and lacks a portion of them. The table records about 200,000 clones, roughly 84% of them present only once. Material for sequencing was PBMCs or T cells enriched from blood (not recorded which). Source of these receptors: a man aged 35-49 years who had recovered from COVID-19. The CDR3 runs from the conserved cysteine through the conserved F or W. The order of the fields is V gene, J gene, CDR3 protein.

TRBV28,TRBJ2-2,CASSFGQINTGELFF
TRBV30,TRBJ1-3,CAWSAGGSGNTIYF
TRBV7-8,TRBJ1-2,CASSFSTRGDYGYTF
TRBV28,TRBJ2-1,CASTIGGSTYNEQFF
TRBV19,TRBJ1-4,CASSVSGWSNEKLFF
TRBV20-1,TRBJ2-7,CSASSGTGRYEQYF
TRBV15,TRBJ1-2,CATQNKGAAGYTF
TRBV2,TRBJ1-2,CASSTGQGGYTF
TRBV7-9,TRBJ1-6,CASSPDRGNSPLHF
TRBV19,TRBJ1-2,CASSIPGRGLDGYTF
TRBV21-1,TRBJ1-2,CASSSEARVLANYGYTF
TRBV5-1,TRBJ2-5,CASSLWGGYQETQYF
TRBV6-5,TRBJ2-2,CASNRGGTGELFF
TRBV19,TRBJ2-2,CASQTGTSGGAGELFF
TRBV29-1,TRBJ1-1,CSVEGQGNTEAFF
TRBV24-1,TRBJ2-5,CATSDAQGGGNSVAQYF
TRBV4-3,TRBJ1-6,CASSQVGQYNSPLHF
TRBV6-6,TRBJ1-4,CASSYFPNEKLFF
TRBV3-1/TRBV3-2,TRBJ1-2,CASSHWTGQGATYTF
TRBV28,TRBJ1-1,CASSALQGAGTEAFF
TRBV9,TRBJ1-4,CASGRTADEKLFF
TRBV5-6,TRBJ1-1,CASSLFRQNEAFF
TRBV5-1,TRBJ2-1,CASSPEGHNYNEQFF
TRBV5-1,TRBJ2-2,CASSLRTDNTGELFF
TRBV7-2,TRBJ2-5,CASSLGPSGTNQETQYF
TRBV14,TRBJ2-7,CASSQDGTGGFYEQYF
TRBV2,TRBJ2-1,CASSGRTGGYNEQFF
TRBV18,TRBJ1-3,CASSPGRSGNTIYF
TRBV5-1,TRBJ1-1,CASSLAGRDYDQAFF
TRBV6-1,TRBJ2-5,CASSGLAGGPDEETQYF
TRBV14,TRBJ1-1,CASSQEEATEAFF
TRBV5-1,TRBJ1-2,CASSPIHATGPSNYGYTF
TRBV27,TRBJ1-2,CASSLFGTGEYGYTF
TRBV7-9,TRBJ1-2,CASSSGQGNGYTF
TRBV5-4,TRBJ2-5,CASSSRPAPGGYGKETQYF
TRBV6-2/TRBV6-3,TRBJ1-6,CASSYPGVAHNSPLHF
TRBV5-4,TRBJ2-3,CASSRSGARTDTQYF
TRBV18,TRBJ1-1,CASSPSLTSGTYTEAFF
TRBV10-3,TRBJ1-2,CAISDLLGTDPSYYGYTF
TRBV12-1,TRBJ2-3,CASSTPPETQGSDTQYF
TRBV19,TRBJ2-7,CASSSSAYEQYF
TRBV6-5,TRBJ1-3,CASSRQASGNTIYF
TRBV21-1,TRBJ1-2,CASSLRTGGHYGYTF
TRBV5-6,TRBJ2-2,CASSPVVMFQNTGELFF
TRBV30,TRBJ2-7,CACTGGYEQYF